This TCR beta chain was captured in a study of shared clonotypes between healthy human individuals. For this clone: Other nucleotide sequences in the sample specify the same CDR3.

Trimming removed 1 base at V and 3 bases at J, with 7 bases between. This CDR3 contains 13 residues. CDR1 and CDR2 (germline): SGHRS, YFSETQ. The protocol was immunoSEQ multiplex PCR, while the TCRdb copy is restricted to in-frame clones and leaves out a portion. The sample has about 1 million clones; under 80% are singletons. The specimen sequenced was memory CD4+ T cells sorted from blood. Subset denoted: CD45RA-negative fraction. The sequence was collected from a man between 18 and 29 years old in good health. The chain has TRBV5-1 and TRBJ1-1; D remains unclear. The CDR3 bases are TGCGCCAGCAGCTTGATCCAGGACACTGAAGCTTTCTTT. Translation gives CASSLIQDTEAFF.